The 25 T cell receptor beta chains listed next were all sequenced from one sample in a study of blood T cell repertoires in COVID-19. The method was immunoSEQ multiplex PCR; TCRdb's version includes in-frame clones alone and lacks a portion of them. Here the sample spans 110,000 to 150,000 clones, under 85% being singletons. Sequenced input: peripheral blood. All receptors derive from a human donor in a cohort sampled during active COVID-19.

The chain employs TRBV12-3 or TRBV12-4 and TRBJ1-1; D might be TRBD1 (5 bases). This CDR3 is built from 13 residues. Trimming stripped 3 bases from V and 5 bases from J, with 10 bases between. DNA of the CDR3: TGTGCCAGCAGTTTTAAGGGGTCGACTGAAGCTTTCTTT. It codes for CASSFKGSTEAFF.

The V call is TRBV6-5, the J call TRBJ1-2; D remains unclear. Germline V gene sequence: CDR1 MNHEY, CDR2 SVGAGI. This CDR3 spans 15 amino acids. V lost 2 bases and J lost 4, with 14 bases in between. The CDR3 nucleotides read TGTGCCAGCAGTTACCGCAAGAGTAATTTCTATGGCTACACCTTC. The encoded protein is CASSYRKSNFYGYTF.

This clone showed up just a few times. The rearrangement links TRBV27 to TRBJ2-3; 7 bases are a match to TRBD1. Germline assignment: CDR1 MNHEY and CDR2 SMNVEV (reference sequence). This CDR3 spans 14 amino acids. V lost 5 bases and J lost 5; bases outside the gene matches: 7. CDR3: CASSPSDREDTQYF. The DNA of the CDR3 is TGTGCCAGCAGTCCAAGTGACAGGGAAGATACGCAGTATTTT.

This chain uses TRBV7-8 with TRBJ1-3, with TRBD1 matching 7 bases. From germline, CDR1 is SGHVS and CDR2 FQNEAQ. The V segment lost 5 bases and the J segment 0 bases; nucleotides outside the gene matches: 4. The CDR3 sequence is 15 residues long. DNA for the CDR3: TGTGCCAGCAGCCGACGGACAGGCTCTGGAAACACCATATATTTT. This translates into CASSRRTGSGNTIYF.

This chain connects TRBV5-1 to TRBJ2-1; D is unresolved. The CDR3 contains 16 residues. The V end was cut by 0 bases, the J end by 6 bases, with 16 bases between. Germline CDR1 reads SGHRS; CDR2 reads YFSETQ. The CDR3 region is CASSLEWASLGNEQFF. The CDR3 DNA follows: TGCGCCAGCAGCTTGGAGTGGGCGTCTTTGGGCAATGAGCAGTTCTTC.

V and J are TRBV5-8 and TRBJ1-1; D is perhaps TRBD1 (5 bases). V was pared by 1 base and J by 5 bases, with 12 bases between. This CDR3 has 14 residues. Germline V gives CDR1 SGHTS, CDR2 YDEGEE. As DNA, the CDR3 is TGTGCCAGCAGCTTGCGTCCCCGGGGGACTGAAGCTTTCTTT. Its translation: CASSLRPRGTEAFF. Using reference TRBV5-8 and TRBJ1-1 for the parts outside the CDR3, the full variable domain is EAGVTQSPTHLIKTRGQQATLRCSPISGHTSVYWYQQALGLGLQFLLWYDEGEERNRGNFPPRFSGRQFPNYSSELNVNALELEDSALYLCASSLRPRGTEAFFGQGTRLTVV.

This clone was seen at least ten times. V gene TRBV19 combines with J gene TRBJ1-2, with D perhaps matching TRBD1 (6 bases). Trimming took off 5 bases at V and 7 bases at J, with 17 bases between the two ends. This CDR3 spans 14 amino acids. Per germline, CDR1 LNHDA and CDR2 SQIVND (reference sequence). CDR3 residues: CASSVRDKISGYTF. The CDR3 DNA reads TGTGCCAGTAGTGTCCGGGACAAGATTTCTGGCTACACCTTC.

This chain uses TRBV25-1 with TRBJ1-2, with 7 bases that match TRBD1. The CDR3 extends over 13 amino acids. Germline trimming cut 10 bases from V and 2 bases from J; bases unmatched to any gene: 7. Germline V gene sequence: CDR1 MGHDK, CDR2 SYGVNS. The CDR3 sequence is CANQTGQNYGYTF. In DNA form, the CDR3 reads TGTGCCAATCAAACGGGACAGAACTATGGCTACACCTTC.

The chain joins TRBV28 to TRBJ1-2; the D is unclear. V was clipped by 5 bases and J by 3 bases, with 10 bases between them. Germline CDR1 and CDR2: MDHEN and SYDVKM. The CDR3 loop spans 13 amino acids. CDR3 sequence: CASSPRRDYGYTF. The CDR3 DNA is TGTGCCAGCAGTCCACGTCGGGACTATGGCTACACCTTC.

This clone was counted once. The chain carries TRBV19 and TRBJ1-1, with D perhaps matching TRBD1 (6 bases). Per the germline V gene, CDR1 is LNHDA and CDR2 is SQIVND (reference sequence). V shed 10 bases and J shed 6 bases, with 12 bases lying between them. The CDR3 is 11 amino acids. The CDR3 is CATNREAEAFF. In DNA form, the CDR3 reads TGTGCCACCAACAGGGAAGCTGAAGCTTTCTTT. Based on the CDR3 plus reference TRBV19 and TRBJ1-1, the full variable domain is DGGITQSPKYLFRKEGQNVTLSCEQNLNHDAMYWYRQDPGQGLRLIYYSQIVNDFQKGDIAEGYSVSREKKESFPLTVTSAQKNPTAFYLCATNREAEAFFGQGTRLTVV.

V and J are TRBV19 and TRBJ2-7, with 7 bases fitting TRBD1. From germline, CDR1 is LNHDA and CDR2 SQIVND (reference sequence). The CDR3 is 14 residues long. CDR3 in amino acids: CAASPGTVSYEQYF. The CDR3 DNA reads as TGTGCAGCTTCTCCAGGGACAGTATCCTACGAGCAGTACTTC.

This rearrangement joins TRBV9 to TRBJ2-7; 11 positions agree with TRBD2. The CDR3 is 15 amino acids. Trimming cost V 4 bases and J 7 bases; bases outside gene matches: 10. Germline V gene lookup returns CDR1 SGDLS and CDR2 YYNGEE. In DNA form, the CDR3 reads TGTGCCAGCAGCAACCCACTAGCGGGGGTAGAAGAGCAGTACTTC. It is translated as CASSNPLAGVEEQYF.

The sample holds a few counts of this clone. A read error may account for a junction end that differs from germline. This chain links TRBV12-3 or TRBV12-4 with TRBJ2-7; D is undetermined. This CDR3 region has 11 residues. The CDR3 nucleotides are TGTGCCAGCAGTTCTAGGTACGAGCTGTACTTC. Its protein is CASSSRYELYF.

J is TRBJ2-5 and V is TRBV7-8, with TRBD2 matching 11 bases. CDR1 is SGHVS and CDR2 is FQNEAQ in the germline V gene. With 0 bases clipped from V and 7 bases from J, the junction kept 4 bases outside the gene matches. The CDR3 runs to 15 residues. CDR3 sequence: CASSLARTSGGTQYF. CDR3 sequence (DNA): TGTGCCAGCAGCTTAGCGCGTACTAGCGGGGGGACCCAGTACTTC.

The chain joins TRBV7-9 to TRBJ2-2, with 7 bases matching TRBD1. The germline V gene has CDR1 SEHNR and CDR2 FQNEAQ (reference sequence). Trimming removed 5 bases from V and 6 bases from J; junction bases left unmatched: 15. The CDR3 runs 17 residues. CDR3 sequence (DNA): TGTGCCAGCAGCACTCTCGACAGGGTGAGGCAGGCCGGGGAGCTGTTTTTT. Translated: CASSTLDRVRQAGELFF.

The V and J genes are TRBV11-2 and TRBJ2-7, with 8 bases matching TRBD1. The trim removed 1 base at V and 4 bases at J, leaving 12 bases unmatched. The CDR3 is 17 residues long. Germline V lookup: CDR1 SGHAT, CDR2 FQNNGV. CDR3 coding DNA: TGTGCCAGCAGCTTAGTTGGGACAGGCTCCCCTCGGTACGAGCAGTACTTC. Translation: CASSLVGTGSPRYEQYF.

J is TRBJ1-5 and V is TRBV6-5, with 11 positions matching TRBD1. V dropped 6 bases and J dropped 7; count of bases not matched to a gene: 5. The CDR3 covers 14 residues. The V gene's germline CDR1 is MNHEY and CDR2 SVGAGI. This CDR3 is CASSPGTGGQPQHF. The CDR3 DNA reads as TGTGCCAGCAGCCCGGGGACAGGGGGACAGCCCCAGCATTTT.

The V gene is TRBV4-2, the J gene TRBJ1-4; the D is unclear. Germline lookup yields CDR1 LGHNA and CDR2 YNFKEQ. Trimming removed 1 base at V and 8 bases at J, with 14 bases between. CDR3 length: 15 amino acids. CDR3 sequence (DNA): TGTGCCAGCAGCCAAGTAACGCGGCAGCAAGAAAAACTGTTTTTT. Amino acid sequence: CASSQVTRQQEKLFF.

V is TRBV6-1 and J is TRBJ2-1; weak D call: TRBD2 (5 bases). The V end lost 2 bases, the J end lost 10 bases, and 12 bases lay between the germline ends. CDR1 is MNHNS and CDR2 is SASEGT in the germline V gene. This CDR3 contains 13 residues. As DNA, the CDR3 is TGTGCCAGCAGTGAACTGCAGAGAGGGGAGCAGTTCTTC. As protein: CASSELQRGEQFF.

V gene TRBV29-1 combines with J gene TRBJ2-3; 7 bases match TRBD1. The CDR3 loop spans 11 amino acids. Germline CDR1 reads SQVTM; CDR2 reads ANQGSEA. J gave up 3 bases and V 6 bases, and 0 bases lay outside the gene matches. The CDR3 bases are TGCAGCGTGGGACAGACAGATACGCAGTATTTT. This translates into CSVGQTDTQYF.

The chain joins TRBV10-3 to TRBJ1-6; perhaps TRBD1 as D (6 bases). Trimming took 6 bases from V and 7 from J, leaving 16 bases between them. Germline V lookup: CDR1 ENHRY, CDR2 SYGVKD. The CDR3 has 15 amino acids. CDR3 residues: CAIRVVKRGNSPLHF. The CDR3 nucleotides read TGTGCCATCAGGGTAGTTAAGAGGGGGAATTCACCCCTCCACTTT.

The V call is TRBV18, the J call TRBJ1-3; 7 nucleotides align to TRBD1. There are 15 residues in the CDR3. Trimming cost V 5 bases and J 2 bases; bases outside gene matches: 6. CDR1 KGHSH and CDR2 LQKENI come from the germline V gene. The CDR3: CASSARDRPGNTIYF. In DNA form, the CDR3 reads TGTGCCAGCTCAGCAAGGGACAGACCTGGAAACACCATATATTTT.

J is TRBJ1-6 and V is TRBV6-5, with 7 bases aligning to TRBD1. After removal of 8 bases from V and 7 bases from J, the junction contained 8 bases not matched to a gene. Germline assignment: CDR1 MNHEY and CDR2 SVGAGI. CDR3 length equals 14 residues. CDR3 in DNA: TGTGCCAGCGGGGCAGGGGGTGTAAATTCACCCCTCCACTTT. Translated, it gives CASGAGGVNSPLHF.

This clone was recorded once. The chain has TRBV4-3 and TRBJ1-6; D not resolved. This CDR3 has 12 residues. Looked up from germline, CDR1 is LGHNA and CDR2 is YSLEER. Deletions cut 3 bases from V and 8 bases from J, with 5 bases between. The CDR3 loop is CASSQGDSPLHF. CDR3 nucleotide sequence: TGCGCCAGCAGCCAGGGAGATTCACCCCTCCACTTT.

The CDR3 loop reads CAISANRGGARSNTGELFF. The CDR3, as DNA: TGTGCCATCAGTGCAAACAGGGGGGGCGCCCGATCCAACACCGGGGAGCTGTTTTTT. The chain has TRBV10-3 and TRBJ2-2, with a tentative D call TRBD1 (8 bases). The germline V and J ends were trimmed by 4 bases and 2 bases, with 23 bases remaining between them. CDR3 length: 19 amino acids. Germline CDR1 is ENHRY and CDR2 is SYGVKD.